What follows are 27 T cell receptor beta chains derived from one specimen sequenced in a study of identical twins. MiXCR was run by TCRdb on the 5' RACE reads, yielding one entry per CDR3 protein. The data contain more than 350,000 distinct CDR3 sequences, roughly 9% of them seen just once; the ten biggest clones take up under 10%. Sequences were obtained from naive T cells sorted from blood. The receptors were gathered from a woman aged 45-60 years in good health.

CDR3 sequence (DNA): TGCGCCAGCAGCTTGGCCGGCGGGAGGGCCGGTTACGAGCAGTACTTC. This translates into CASSLAGGRAGYEQYF. This rearrangement joins TRBV5-1 to TRBJ2-7, with TRBD2 matching over 9 bases. The CDR3 contains 16 residues. The germline V gene encodes CDR1 SGHRS and CDR2 YFSETQ. V shed 0 bases, J shed 4 bases, and the junction held 8 bases outside the gene matches. Combining the CDR3 with reference TRBV5-1 and TRBJ2-7 gives the whole variable domain KAGVTQTPRYLIKTRGQQVTLSCSPISGHRSVSWYQQTPGQGLQFLFEYFSETQRNKGNFPGRFSGRQFSNSRSEMNVSTLELGDSALYLCASSLAGGRAGYEQYFGPGTRLTVT.

The V and J genes are TRBV11-2 and TRBJ1-6; unclear D gene. Germline-derived CDR1 and CDR2 are SGHAT and FQNNGV. The CDR3 extends over 13 amino acids. V was cut by 6 bases and J by 11 bases, with 14 bases left in between. CDR3 coding DNA: TGTGCCAGCAGGAGACCTGACACCGCACCCCTCCACTTT. It specifies CASRRPDTAPLHF.

This clonotype turned up a few times. This chain uses TRBV12-5 with TRBJ2-6, with 12 bases identical to TRBD1. Looked up from germline, CDR1 is LGHNT and CDR2 is FRNRAP. V shed 4 bases, J shed 5 bases, and the junction held 12 bases outside the gene matches. The CDR3 spans 19 residues. The CDR3 here is CASGSDSGTGGVWANVLTF. The CDR3 coding sequence is TGTGCTAGTGGTTCTGATTCCGGGACAGGGGGCGTTTGGGCCAACGTCCTGACTTTC.

This clonotype was counted ten times or more. The rearrangement uses TRBV7-9 and TRBJ2-7; D might be TRBD1 (5 bases). The V end was cut by 5 bases, the J end by 1 base, with 9 bases between. Germline assignment: CDR1 SEHNR and CDR2 FQNEAQ (reference sequence). This CDR3 has 13 amino acids. This chain's CDR3 is CASSHRQSYEQYF. Here the CDR3 DNA reads TGTGCCAGCAGCCACCGACAGTCCTACGAGCAGTACTTC.

This clonotype was detected many times. The chain joins TRBV10-2 to TRBJ2-1, with TRBD2 matching over 9 bases. V was clipped by 5 bases and J by 5 bases; unmatched bases: 7. The CDR3 is made up of 15 amino acids. Germline V lookup: CDR1 WSHSY, CDR2 SAAADI. The CDR3 loop is CASSLLAGQDNEQFF. The CDR3 DNA sequence: TGCGCCAGCAGTCTACTAGCGGGTCAGGACAATGAGCAGTTCTTC.

The sample holds many counts of this clonotype. The V call is TRBV5-1, the J call TRBJ1-3; 7 bases are shared with TRBD1. The CDR3 runs 15 residues. V was pared by 0 bases and J by 4 bases, with 4 bases of the junction left unmatched. Germline V CDR1 and CDR2: SGHRS, YFSETQ. CDR3 sequence: CASSLEGASGNTIYF. As DNA, the CDR3 is TGCGCCAGCAGCTTGGAGGGGGCGTCGGGAAACACCATATATTTT.

This clonotype has only a few counts. This chain joins TRBV20-1 and TRBJ2-5; no clear D. The CDR3 extends over 13 amino acids. Germline CDR1 reads DFQATT; CDR2 reads SNEGSKA (reference sequence). Trimming removed 0 bases from V and 0 bases from J, with 5 bases in between. The CDR3 nucleotides read TGCAGTGCTAGAGACCCGTACCAAGAGACCCAGTACTTC. As protein: CSARDPYQETQYF.

This clonotype was detected many times. The V and J genes are TRBV7-9 and TRBJ1-5; D is perhaps TRBD1 (5 bases). Germline lookup yields CDR1 SEHNR and CDR2 FQNEAQ (reference sequence). Trimming cost V 1 base and J 7 bases, with 14 bases left between them. The CDR3 extends over 15 amino acids. Here the CDR3 DNA reads TGTGCCAGCAGCTTAGGTCCAGGGAGAGGCCAGCCCCAGCATTTT. It encodes CASSLGPGRGQPQHF. Together with reference TRBV7-9 and TRBJ1-5, the CDR3 gives the full variable domain: DTGVSQNPRHKITKRGQNVTFRCDPISEHNRLYWYRQTLGQGPEFLTYFQNEAQLEKSRLLSDRFSAERPKGSFSTLEIQRTEQGDSAMYLCASSLGPGRGQPQHFGDGTRLSIL.

This rearrangement joins TRBV5-1 to TRBJ1-1, with D unresolved. This CDR3 comprises 15 residues. The V end lost 0 bases, the J end lost 2 bases, and 11 bases lay between the germline ends. Germline CDR1 SGHRS, CDR2 YFSETQ. CDR3 bases: TGCGCCAGCAGCTTGGAGGCAGGCATAAACACTGAAGCTTTCTTT. Translating it yields CASSLEAGINTEAFF.

This clonotype was counted ten times or more. The chain combines TRBV5-1 with TRBJ2-2; TRBD1 matches at 7 bases. V trimming: 2 bases; J trimming: 9 bases; junction bases outside the gene matches: 4. The CDR3 covers 13 residues. CDR1 SGHRS and CDR2 YFSETQ come from the germline V gene. This CDR3 reads CASSFRQGWELFF. In DNA form, the CDR3 reads TGCGCCAGCAGCTTCCGACAGGGTTGGGAGCTGTTTTTT.

This chain uses TRBV12-3 or TRBV12-4 with TRBJ2-4; 7 nucleotides agree with TRBD1. The CDR3 is 12 residues long. With 7 bases clipped from V and 9 bases from J, the junction kept 6 bases outside the gene matches. The CDR3 DNA is TGTGCCAGCAAAGGGGGCTCTGGCATTCAGTACTTC. Protein product: CASKGGSGIQYF.

This clonotype was seen a few times. The chain links TRBV20-1 to TRBJ2-1; D gene unclear. The CDR3 has 12 residues. Germline V gene lookup returns CDR1 DFQATT and CDR2 SNEGSKA (reference sequence). Trimming pared 1 base from V and 6 bases from J, leaving 7 bases between. In DNA, the CDR3 is TGCAGTGCTAGAGCCGGACCCAATGAGCAGTTCTTC. Its protein is CSARAGPNEQFF.

The J gene is TRBJ2-2, the V gene TRBV5-1, with TRBD2 as a possible D gene (6 bases). CDR3 length: 13 amino acids. Germline loops: CDR1 SGHRS, CDR2 YFSETQ. The germline V and J ends were trimmed by 4 bases and 7 bases, with 11 bases remaining between them. Written as DNA, the CDR3 is TGCGCCAGCAGCGCGACAGCGGGCGGGGAGCTGTTTTTT. Protein product: CASSATAGGELFF.

This rearrangement joins TRBV29-1 to TRBJ2-3; D gene unclear. This CDR3 has 13 residues. Germline CDR1 SQVTM, CDR2 ANQGSEA. Trimming left V 6 bases short and J 4 bases short, with 14 bases between. The CDR3 sequence is CSVGKGEPDTQYF. As DNA, the CDR3 is TGCAGCGTAGGAAAGGGTGAGCCAGATACGCAGTATTTT.

This clonotype has ten or more counts. The CDR3 coding sequence is TGCAGTGCTAGTGAGGGGGAATTGTCTGGAAACACCATATATTTT. Its translation is CSASEGELSGNTIYF. This chain connects TRBV20-1 to TRBJ1-3; D possibly corresponds to TRBD1 (6 bases). CDR3 size: 15 residues. The germline CDR1 and CDR2 sequences are DFQATT and SNEGSKA (reference sequence). The ends were cut back, 3 bases at V and 1 base at J, with 13 bases in the middle.

A note on this clonotype: A read error may explain this, as a much larger clone is one base away. The chain is built from TRBV20-1 and TRBJ2-7, with 7 bases fitting TRBD2. This CDR3 spans 14 amino acids. CDR1 is DFQATT and CDR2 is SNEGSKA in the germline V gene (reference sequence). The junction had 13 bases not matched to a gene; V was cut back by 5 bases and J by 6 bases. The CDR3 nucleotides are TGCAGTGCTGGAAGCGGGGAGGGCGCCTTCGAGCAGTACTTC. Its translation is CSAGSGEGAFEQYF.

J is TRBJ2-1 and V is TRBV24-1; tentatively, D is TRBD1 (5 bases). Germline values: CDR1 KGHDR, CDR2 SFDVKD. V was trimmed by 3 bases and J by 5 bases, leaving 13 bases between them. CDR3 length: 15 residues. CDR3 protein: CATSDAGLWDNEQFF. The CDR3 bases are TGTGCCACCAGTGATGCAGGGCTCTGGGACAATGAGCAGTTCTTC.

This clonotype was observed a single time. A much more abundant neighbour one base away suggests this may be a read error. This chain links TRBV11-2 with TRBJ2-5, with D possibly matching TRBD2 (5 bases). CDR3 size: 15 residues. Germline lookup yields CDR1 SGHAT and CDR2 FQNNGV. The CDR3 DNA is TGTGCCAGCAGCTTAGATCGAAGAGTAAGGGAGACCCAGCACTTC. Translating it yields CASSLDRRVRETQHF.

This clonotype was found many times. The CDR3 DNA reads TGCAGTGCCGGGGGTGAGCAGTTCTTC. Translation gives CSAGGEQFF. V and J are TRBV20-1 and TRBJ2-1; D might be TRBD2 (6 bases). Between the trimmed V and J ends, which lost 6 bases and 9 bases, there was a span of 6 bases. The CDR3 has 9 amino acids. CDR1 and CDR2 from the germline V gene are DFQATT and SNEGSKA (reference sequence).

The chain has TRBV12-3 or TRBV12-4 and TRBJ2-7; D gene ambiguous. V lost 8 bases, J lost 5 bases, and 13 bases lay in between. CDR3 length: 12 residues. The CDR3 DNA is TGTGCCAGCGGAGTACGACCTAACGAGCAGTACTTC. Translating it yields CASGVRPNEQYF.

This clonotype was counted a few times. This chain joins TRBV25-1 and TRBJ1-1, with D possibly being TRBD1 (6 bases). V dropped 1 base and J dropped 2 bases, with 17 bases sitting between them. This CDR3 is built from 17 residues. The germline CDR1 and CDR2 sequences are MGHDK and SYGVNS. Here the CDR3 DNA reads TGTGCCAGCAGTGAATTAGGAGGGGGTTGGGGAAACACTGAAGCTTTCTTT. It encodes CASSELGGGWGNTEAFF.

The chain employs TRBV10-1 and TRBJ2-1; D possibly corresponds to TRBD1 (6 bases). The CDR3 has 14 residues. CDR1 is WNHNN, CDR2 SYGVQD, per germline (reference sequence). V gave up 11 bases and J gave up 5 bases, with 19 bases separating them. CDR3 amino acids: CASSTPDRNNEQFF. The CDR3 DNA reads as TGCGCCTCCTCTACCCCGGACAGAAACAATGAGCAGTTCTTC.

The sample holds many counts of this clonotype. This chain connects TRBV29-1 to TRBJ1-1; 7 bases fit TRBD1. With 6 bases clipped from V and 11 bases from J, the junction kept 12 bases outside the gene matches. The V gene's germline CDR1 is SQVTM and CDR2 ANQGSEA. The CDR3 runs to 12 residues. This CDR3 reads CSVGQTSEGAFF. In DNA, the CDR3 is TGCAGCGTGGGACAGACTTCTGAGGGGGCTTTCTTT.

This clonotype was counted many times. The chain is built from TRBV7-2 and TRBJ2-7; maybe TRBD1 (6 bases). Germline V gives CDR1 SGHTA, CDR2 FQGNSA. V dropped 3 bases and J dropped 1 base, with 13 bases sitting between them. This CDR3 contains 15 residues. The CDR3 reads CASSLVRGQSYEQYF. In DNA, the CDR3 is TGTGCCAGCAGCTTGGTTCGAGGACAGTCCTACGAGCAGTACTTC.

This clonotype appeared a few times. The V call is TRBV27, the J call TRBJ2-1, with 8 bases identical to TRBD2. CDR1 MNHEY and CDR2 SMNVEV come from the germline V gene (reference sequence). This CDR3 contains 16 residues. J was trimmed by 6 bases and V by 5 bases; bases with no gene match: 12. In nucleotides, the CDR3 is TGTGCCAGCAGTCCGTGGGGGCGGGAGGCTCTCAATGAGCAGTTCTTC. Its protein is CASSPWGREALNEQFF.

The sample holds a few counts of this clonotype. The chain combines TRBV6-6 with TRBJ2-7; D perhaps matches TRBD2 (6 bases). The CDR3 contains 14 residues. Between the trimmed V and J ends, which lost 2 bases and 3 bases, there was a span of 11 bases. Germline V lookup: CDR1 MNHNY, CDR2 SVGAGI (reference sequence). CDR3 nucleotides: TGTGCCAGCAGTTACGCGGGACCCGACTACGAGCAGTACTTC. Amino acid sequence: CASSYAGPDYEQYF.

This clonotype was recorded at least ten times. J is TRBJ1-4 and V is TRBV15, with 7 nucleotides matching TRBD1. Germline assignment: CDR1 LNHNV and CDR2 YYDKDF (reference sequence). Losses at the gene ends were 4 bases for V and 8 bases for J; bases not matched to a gene: 13. The CDR3 totals 16 residues. The chain's CDR3 is CATSIPRQGPLEKLFF. DNA of the CDR3: TGTGCCACCAGCATCCCGCGACAGGGTCCCCTAGAAAAACTGTTTTTT.